This T cell receptor (beta chain) came from a study of cytomegalovirus exposure and HLA in healthy donors. Findings and caveats of the study: The HLA-A and HLA-B alleles of most subjects were reportedly predicted accurately from TCR beta sequences. In a later analysis, parvovirus B19, influenza, CMV and Epstein-Barr virus appeared linked to several top co-occurrence clusters. A further, later analysis showed that HLA-associated TCR beta chains (compared with equally common others) were more clonally expanded.

A note on this clone: The antigen remains undetermined.

PCR amplification relied on 60 Vbeta primers (plus 13 Jbeta primers). Assay: immunoSEQ multiplex PCR; the TCRdb copy retains only in-frame clones and omits some. The sample consists of roughly 140,000 clones, approximately 73% of them appearing once. V was cut by 7 bases and J by 1 base, with 11 bases left in between. This CDR3 spans 14 amino acids. The germline gives CDR1 MDHEN, CDR2 SYDVKM. The sample consisted of PBMCs. The source is a human donor in good health. The rearrangement joins TRBV28 to TRBJ2-4; tentatively, D is TRBD1 (5 bases). The CDR3 nucleotides read TGTGCCAGCAAACAGGAGAGGGCCAAAAACATTCAGTACTTC. Protein product: CASKQERAKNIQYF.